These 29 T cell receptor beta chains were all obtained from the same sample, sequenced in a study of blood T cell repertoires in COVID-19. The data were produced by immunoSEQ multiplex PCR, yet TCRdb's version contains in-frame clones alone and is incomplete. The sample includes 85,000 to 100,000 clones, over 70% of them seen just once. The source material was peripheral blood. The receptors originated from a man aged 45-65 years who had recovered from COVID-19.

J is TRBJ1-1 and V is TRBV5-6; 8 bases line up with TRBD1. The J segment lost 1 base and the V segment lost 4 bases, leaving 9 bases of the junction unmatched. The CDR3 is 16 residues long. Germline CDR1 and CDR2: SGHDT and YYEEEE. The chain's CDR3 is CASSGIRTGKNTEAFF. CDR3 sequence (DNA): TGTGCCAGCAGCGGAATCCGGACAGGGAAGAACACTGAAGCTTTCTTT. Together with reference TRBV5-6 and TRBJ1-1, the CDR3 gives the full variable domain: DAGVTQSPTHLIKTRGQQVTLRCSPKSGHDTVSWYQQALGQGPQFIFQYYEEEERQRGNFPDRFSGHQFPNYSSELNVNALLLGDSALYLCASSGIRTGKNTEAFFGQGTRLTVV.

This sequence joins TRBV12-3 or TRBV12-4 and TRBJ2-7; a weak D match, TRBD1 (5 bases). Trimming shortened V by 6 bases and J by 1 base, and 7 bases separated the two germline ends. The CDR3 is 12 amino acids. CDR3 DNA sequence: TGTGCCAGCAGATCAGGGTCCTACGAGCAGTACTTC. Its protein product is CASRSGSYEQYF.

The V and J genes are TRBV5-1 and TRBJ2-7; 7 positions agree with TRBD1. The CDR3 sequence is 13 residues long. CDR1 and CDR2 (germline): SGHRS, YFSETQ. The V gene end was trimmed by 1 base and the J gene end by 6 bases; junction bases not matched to a gene: 4. CDR3 amino acids: CASSLPQGREQYF. The CDR3 DNA sequence: TGCGCCAGCAGCTTGCCACAGGGGCGCGAGCAGTACTTC.

This rearrangement joins TRBV5-1 to TRBJ2-2; D is unclear. V shed 0 bases and J shed 6 bases, with 9 bases lying between them. Germline V CDR1 and CDR2: SGHRS, YFSETQ. The CDR3 sequence is 14 residues long. The CDR3 is CASSLGQLAGELFF. The CDR3 DNA is TGCGCCAGCAGCTTGGGTCAGCTAGCCGGGGAGCTGTTTTTT.

The chain combines TRBV4-3 with TRBJ2-3; D is possibly TRBD2 (6 bases). Germline loops: CDR1 LGHNA, CDR2 YSLEER. The CDR3 extends over 17 amino acids. The V and J ends lost 1 base and 1 base respectively, with 15 bases between them. The CDR3 sequence is CASSQGGDLLGTDTQYF. CDR3 nucleotides: TGCGCCAGCAGCCAAGGGGGGGACTTGCTCGGCACAGATACGCAGTATTTT.

This clone was picked up one time. The rearrangement joins TRBV6-5 to TRBJ2-7; TRBD1 aligns across 7 bases. The junction had 10 bases not matched to a gene; V was cut back by 7 bases and J by 4 bases. Per the germline V gene, CDR1 is MNHEY and CDR2 is SVGAGI. The CDR3 runs 14 residues. The CDR3 sequence: CASTYTGARYEQYF. CDR3 DNA: TGTGCCAGCACCTACACAGGGGCGCGTTACGAGCAGTACTTC.

V is TRBV5-4 and J is TRBJ2-4; D call uncertain. V was cut by 0 bases and J by 0 bases, with 7 bases left in between. The CDR3 consists of 15 residues. Germline lookup yields CDR1 SGHNT and CDR2 YYREEE (reference sequence). Here the CDR3 DNA reads TGTGCCAGCAGCTTGGGAGATATAGCCAAAAACATTCAGTACTTC. Amino acid sequence: CASSLGDIAKNIQYF.

The chain combines TRBV3-1 (or the pseudogene TRBV3-2) with TRBJ2-3; TRBD2 matches at 7 bases. Germline CDR1 is LGHDT and CDR2 is YNNKEL (reference sequence). With V trimmed by 4 bases and J by 0 bases, 13 bases remained unmatched. The CDR3 consists of 18 residues. The CDR3 region has the DNA TGTGCCAGCAGCCGTCGGACTCGGACTAGAATTAGCACAGATACGCAGTATTTT. Its protein is CASSRRTRTRISTDTQYF.

The chain joins TRBV18 to TRBJ1-5; D is uncertain. Trimming removed 6 bases from V and 8 bases from J, with 14 bases in between. Germline V lookup: CDR1 KGHSH, CDR2 LQKENI. The CDR3 is 13 residues long. The CDR3, as DNA: TGTGCCAGCTCCAAGTTTACCCGGGAGCCCCAGCATTTT. Amino acid sequence: CASSKFTREPQHF.

Comment on this clone: The same CDR3 arises from other DNA sequences in this sample as well. The chain recombines TRBV3-1 (or the pseudogene TRBV3-2) with TRBJ2-7, with 9 nucleotides matching TRBD1. The CDR3 runs to 13 residues. V lost 4 bases to trimming and J lost 3 bases; unmatched junction nucleotides: 1. Germline assignment: CDR1 LGHDT and CDR2 YNNKEL (reference sequence). The CDR3 DNA follows: TGTGCCAGCAGCCCGGGACAGGGCTACGAGCAGTACTTC. As protein: CASSPGQGYEQYF.

This clone was detected only a few times. The J gene is TRBJ2-3, the V gene TRBV6-4; D is uncertain. This CDR3 comprises 14 residues. V lost 2 bases and J lost 4, with 10 bases in between. Germline V gene sequence: CDR1 MRHNA, CDR2 SNTAGT. The CDR3 region is CASSDRVEADTQYF. CDR3 coding DNA: TGTGCCAGCAGTGACCGAGTAGAGGCAGATACGCAGTATTTT.

The chain employs TRBV5-4 and TRBJ2-2; TRBD2 matches at 9 bases. CDR3 length: 19 residues. CDR1 and CDR2 (germline): SGHNT, YYREEE (reference sequence). V lost 2 bases and J lost 0; bases outside the gene matches: 11. In DNA, the CDR3 is TGTGCCAGCAGCTTAGGCCTGACTAGCGGCGGAACGAACACCGGGGAGCTGTTTTTT. Amino acid sequence: CASSLGLTSGGTNTGELFF.

J is TRBJ2-2 and V is TRBV3-1 (or the pseudogene TRBV3-2), with D maybe TRBD2 (5 bases). Germline CDR1 reads LGHDT; CDR2 reads YNNKEL (reference sequence). This CDR3 contains 17 residues. The ends were cut back, 1 base at V and 3 bases at J, with 15 bases in the middle. Written as DNA, the CDR3 is TGTGCCAGCAGCCAAGGGGCGGGCGGAGGAGACACCGGGGAGCTGTTTTTT. Translated: CASSQGAGGGDTGELFF.

This clone turned up a few times. The chain joins TRBV6-1 to TRBJ2-3; 11 bases map to TRBD2. Germline lookup yields CDR1 MNHNS and CDR2 SASEGT. CDR3 size: 15 residues. The junction had 3 bases not matched to a gene; V was cut back by 2 bases and J by 5 bases. The CDR3 bases are TGTGCCAGCAGTGAACTAGCGGGAGGCCTAGATACGCAGTATTTT. It translates to CASSELAGGLDTQYF.

For the CDR3, the DNA is TGTGCCAGCAACCCCGGGGGGGTCCAAGTTCGGTTCTTC. As protein: CASNPGGVQVRFF. This sequence joins TRBV5-6 and TRBJ2-1, with 8 bases aligning to TRBD2. This CDR3 is 13 amino acids long. The ends lost 6 bases at V and 15 bases at J; junction bases unmatched: 14. The germline V gene encodes CDR1 SGHDT and CDR2 YYEEEE.

The gene calls are TRBV27 and TRBJ1-1; D is possibly TRBD1 (6 bases). The germline gives CDR1 MNHEY, CDR2 SMNVEV (reference sequence). The germline V and J ends were trimmed by 2 bases and 1 base, with 11 bases remaining between them. The CDR3 contains 15 residues. The CDR3 spells CASSLTGRGNTEAFF. The CDR3 coding sequence is TGTGCCAGCAGTTTAACAGGGAGGGGGAACACTGAAGCTTTCTTT.

The chain combines TRBV7-3 with TRBJ2-3; TRBD2 aligns across 8 bases. The CDR3 contains 14 residues. The junction had 6 bases not matched to a gene; V was cut back by 4 bases and J by 6 bases. Germline assignment: CDR1 SGHTA and CDR2 FQGTGA. This chain's CDR3 is CASSWGTSGDTQYF. DNA for the CDR3: TGTGCCAGCAGCTGGGGGACTAGTGGGGATACGCAGTATTTT.

The chain carries TRBV15 and TRBJ1-1, with unresolved D. Germline V lookup: CDR1 LNHNV, CDR2 YYDKDF (reference sequence). Trimming left V 6 bases short and J 6 bases short, with 14 bases between. CDR3 length equals 13 residues. CDR3 coding DNA: TGTGCCACCAGTAGAATGCGGGCTGCTGAAGCTTTCTTT. Encoded protein: CATSRMRAAEAFF.

V and J are TRBV6-4 and TRBJ1-5; D is possibly TRBD1 (5 bases). The V gene lost 2 bases and the J gene lost 10 bases, with 15 bases spanning the gap. There are 14 residues in the CDR3. In germline, CDR1 is MRHNA, CDR2 SNTAGT. The CDR3 spells CASSDGGVKKPQHF. CDR3 bases: TGTGCCAGCAGTGACGGGGGGGTAAAAAAACCCCAGCATTTT.

This clone has only one observation. The rearrangement joins TRBV6-6 to TRBJ2-3; D might be TRBD2 (5 bases). Trimming cost V 6 bases and J 1 base, with 14 bases left between them. This CDR3 comprises 15 residues. Germline CDR1 and CDR2: MNHNY and SVGAGI (reference sequence). This chain's CDR3 is CASRNGGSGTDTQYF. CDR3 nucleotide sequence: TGTGCCAGCAGAAACGGTGGGAGCGGCACAGATACGCAGTATTTT.

The chain has TRBV9 and TRBJ2-5; 13 bases are a match to TRBD2. The CDR3 contains 17 residues. The germline V gene has CDR1 SGDLS and CDR2 YYNGEE. V dropped 4 bases and J dropped 4; count of bases not matched to a gene: 10. CDR3 bases: TGTGCCAGCAGCCTCACCGGGACTAGCGGGGAGGTAGAGACCCAGTACTTC. This sequence encodes CASSLTGTSGEVETQYF.

This chain connects TRBV5-1 to TRBJ2-7; D might be TRBD1 (5 bases). Deletions cut 2 bases from V and 4 bases from J, with 10 bases between. Germline-derived CDR1 and CDR2 are SGHRS and YFSETQ. CDR3 length: 13 residues. CDR3 in DNA: TGCGCCAGCAGCTTATCAGGGAAGTACGAGCAGTACTTC. Protein product: CASSLSGKYEQYF. The whole variable domain, remainder taken from reference TRBV5-1 and TRBJ2-7, is KAGVTQTPRYLIKTRGQQVTLSCSPISGHRSVSWYQQTPGQGLQFLFEYFSETQRNKGNFPGRFSGRQFSNSRSEMNVSTLELGDSALYLCASSLSGKYEQYFGPGTRLTVT.

The chain uses TRBV5-1 and TRBJ1-2, with unresolved D. Germline assignment: CDR1 SGHRS and CDR2 YFSETQ. Trimming removed 0 bases at V and 8 bases at J, with 14 bases between. This CDR3 is 14 amino acids long. CDR3 DNA sequence: TGCGCCAGCAGCTTGGCGTGGGAGGTGAGGGGCTACACCTTC. Amino acids: CASSLAWEVRGYTF.

In DNA, the CDR3 is TGTGCCAGCAGTGACCACGAGACAGGAAATGGCTACACCTTC. Translation gives CASSDHETGNGYTF. This rearrangement joins TRBV2 to TRBJ1-2; tentatively, D is TRBD1 (6 bases). The ends were cut back, 3 bases at V and 6 bases at J, with 14 bases in the middle. This CDR3 contains 14 residues. Germline lookup yields CDR1 SNHLY and CDR2 FYNNEI. Variable domain in full (rest from reference TRBV2 and TRBJ1-2): EPEVTQTPSHQVTQMGQEVILRCVPISNHLYFYWYRQILGQKVEFLVSFYNNEISEKSEIFDDQFSVERPDGSNFTLKIRSTKLEDSAMYFCASSDHETGNGYTFGSGTRLTVV.

This clone showed up just a few times. The genes are TRBV6-6 and TRBJ2-2; 9 nucleotides match TRBD1. V dropped 7 bases and J dropped 5; count of bases not matched to a gene: 2. CDR1 is MNHNY and CDR2 is SVGAGI in the germline V gene (reference sequence). The CDR3 covers 13 residues. CDR3 coding DNA: TGTGCCAGCACGACAGGGGGAACCGGGGAGCTGTTTTTT. Translated, it gives CASTTGGTGELFF.

The chain uses TRBV4-1 and TRBJ2-1, with D tentatively TRBD2 (5 bases). Trimming removed 3 bases from V and 7 bases from J, with 10 bases in between. This CDR3 region has 13 residues. CDR1 MGHRA and CDR2 YSYEKL come from the germline V gene. CDR3 coding DNA: TGCGCCAGCAGCCATCCAGAGGGAAATGAGCAGTTCTTC. The encoded protein is CASSHPEGNEQFF.

The gene calls are TRBV6-5 and TRBJ2-7, with 8 nucleotides matching TRBD1. The CDR3 is 15 amino acids. V lost 2 bases to trimming and J lost 6 bases; unmatched junction nucleotides: 9. The germline CDR1 and CDR2 sequences are MNHEY and SVGAGI. For the CDR3, the DNA is TGTGCCAGCAGTTACACCTCAGGACAGGGCCGCGAGCAGTACTTC. Amino acids: CASSYTSGQGREQYF.

CDR3 DNA sequence: TGTGCCAGCAGCTTATTTGGGGCGTACGAGCAGTACTTC. This sequence encodes CASSLFGAYEQYF. This sequence joins TRBV5-4 and TRBJ2-7; a weak D match, TRBD1 (5 bases). This CDR3 is 13 amino acids long. V was pared by 2 bases and J by 4 bases, with 10 bases between. The germline CDR1 and CDR2 sequences are SGHNT and YYREEE (reference sequence).

V usage is TRBV28 and J usage is TRBJ1-4, with 9 bases that match TRBD1. This CDR3 comprises 14 residues. CDR1 and CDR2 from the germline V gene are MDHEN and SYDVKM. With 6 bases clipped from V and 7 bases from J, the junction kept 6 bases outside the gene matches. CDR3 nucleotides: TGTGCCAGCAGCCTTGGACAGGGGTTTGAAAAACTGTTTTTT. Translation: CASSLGQGFEKLFF.